A single sample gave rise to the 21 T cell receptor beta chains below, sequenced in a study of T cells in Graves' hyperthyroidism and ophthalmopathy. RNA transcripts gave rise to amplified TCR beta CDR3 regions. Using the HTBI primer set, a first-round RT-PCR was run on the TCR CDR3. TCRdb re-called the multiplex PCR reads with MiXCR, one entry per CDR3 protein. The table records a few hundred thousand distinct CDR3 sequences, around a fifth of them present only once. The sample was blood. The origin of the receptors is a woman aged 70-85 years with Graves' ophthalmopathy.

Concerning this clonotype itself: This may be a read error: a much more frequent sequence differs by one nucleotide. J is TRBJ2-5 and V is TRBV28; weak D call: TRBD2 (6 bases). The CDR3 loop spans 14 amino acids. Germline CDR1 reads MDHEN; CDR2 reads SYDVKM. The V end lost 6 bases, the J end lost 9 bases, and 20 bases lay between the germline ends. The CDR3, as DNA: TGTGCCAGCAGCGGGGGTGCGGTTGGGGAGGCCCAGTACTTC. This encodes CASSGGAVGEAQYF.

This clonotype was detected many times. The gene calls are TRBV5-1 and TRBJ2-7, with 9 positions matching TRBD1. The germline V gene has CDR1 SGHRS and CDR2 YFSETQ. Germline trimming cut 7 bases from V and 4 bases from J; bases unmatched to any gene: 6. The CDR3 consists of 13 residues. CDR3 region: CASYGGQGYEQYF. In DNA form, the CDR3 reads TGCGCCAGCTACGGAGGACAGGGGTACGAGCAGTACTTC.

This clonotype occurred a few times. This chain links TRBV19 with TRBJ2-1, with TRBD1 as a possible D gene (6 bases). This CDR3 spans 11 amino acids. Trimming removed 5 bases at V and 9 bases at J, with 8 bases between. Germline values: CDR1 LNHDA, CDR2 SQIVND (reference sequence). The DNA for the CDR3 is TGTGCCAGTAGTTGGGGGCTTGAGCAGTTCTTC. It specifies CASSWGLEQFF.

This chain links TRBV29-1 with TRBJ2-2; D perhaps matches TRBD2 (6 bases). Trimming took off 6 bases at V and 2 bases at J, with 16 bases between the two ends. CDR1 is SQVTM, CDR2 ANQGSEA, per germline. CDR3 length: 15 amino acids. CDR3: CSVVRGTHNTGELFF. The CDR3 nucleotides are TGCAGCGTGGTCCGGGGGACTCATAACACCGGGGAGCTGTTTTTT.

This clonotype was detected many times. The rearrangement links TRBV13 to TRBJ2-7; 8 positions match TRBD1. The J segment lost 7 bases and the V segment lost 5 bases, leaving 7 bases of the junction unmatched. This CDR3 contains 13 residues. The V gene's germline CDR1 is PRHDT and CDR2 FYEKMQ (reference sequence). The CDR3 reads CASSRDRGSEQYF. The CDR3 DNA is TGTGCCAGCAGCCGCGACAGGGGCAGTGAGCAGTACTTC.

This clonotype came up a few times. The rearrangement uses TRBV20-1 and TRBJ1-1; D is ambiguous. CDR1 and CDR2 (germline): DFQATT, SNEGSKA (reference sequence). The CDR3 consists of 14 residues. The V end lost 0 bases, the J end lost 6 bases, and 14 bases lay between the germline ends. The CDR3 DNA sequence: TGCAGTGCTAGAGATCCAGCCTTTGGCGCTGAAGCTTTCTTT. It translates to CSARDPAFGAEAFF.

This rearrangement joins TRBV5-5 to TRBJ1-4, with D possibly being TRBD1 (5 bases). Germline V gene data show CDR1 as SGHKS and CDR2 as YYEKEE (reference sequence). There are 17 residues in the CDR3. V was clipped by 0 bases and J by 0 bases, with 12 bases between them. In nucleotides, the CDR3 is TGTGCCAGCAGCTTGGAGGGGTGGGCAGCAACTAATGAAAAACTGTTTTTT. This gives the protein CASSLEGWAATNEKLFF. The full variable domain, completed using reference TRBV5-5 and TRBJ1-4, is DAGVTQSPTHLIKTRGQQVTLRCSPISGHKSVSWYQQVLGQGPQFIFQYYEKEERGRGNFPDRFSARQFPNYSSELNVNALLLGDSALYLCASSLEGWAATNEKLFFGSGTQLSVL.

The chain uses TRBV9 and TRBJ2-7, with TRBD2 matching over 9 bases. The J segment lost 0 bases and the V segment lost 3 bases, leaving 1 base of the junction unmatched. This CDR3 contains 14 residues. From germline, CDR1 is SGDLS and CDR2 YYNGEE. CDR3 bases: TGTGCCAGCAGCGCTAGCGGGATCTCCTACGAGCAGTACTTC. Its protein is CASSASGISYEQYF.

CDR3 nucleotides: TGCAGTGCTAGAGAGGACTACCAGGGCTTTGAGCAGTTCTTC. Translation: CSAREDYQGFEQFF. V and J are TRBV20-1 and TRBJ2-1, with D possibly TRBD2 on 6 matching bases. CDR1 and CDR2 from the germline V gene are DFQATT and SNEGSKA (reference sequence). The length of the CDR3 is 14 residues. V was trimmed by 0 bases and J by 9 bases, leaving 15 bases between them.

This chain links TRBV19 with TRBJ1-1; the D is unclear. CDR1 and CDR2 (germline): LNHDA, SQIVND (reference sequence). V was shortened by 1 base and J by 4 bases, with 10 bases between the two germline ends. The CDR3 loop spans 14 amino acids. The CDR3 loop is CASSIGGGGTEAFF. DNA of the CDR3: TGTGCCAGTAGTATAGGGGGAGGTGGCACTGAAGCTTTCTTT.

The genes are TRBV2 and TRBJ1-2, with D uncertain. Per the germline V gene, CDR1 is SNHLY and CDR2 is FYNNEI. Trimming cost V 4 bases and J 6 bases, with 21 bases left between them. This CDR3 has 16 amino acids. CDR3 sequence (DNA): TGTGCCAGCAGTGCAGAGGCAGCCAATCGGCGGGATGGCTACACCTTC. Its translation is CASSAEAANRRDGYTF.

CDR3 loop: CASSTDAIYEQYV. For the CDR3, the DNA is TGTGCCAGCTCGACGGACGCCATTTACGAGCAGTACGTC. This chain uses TRBV6-1 with TRBJ2-7; no reliable D call. Per germline, CDR1 MNHNS and CDR2 SASEGT. The V end was cut by 8 bases, the J end by 4 bases, with 15 bases between. CDR3 size: 13 residues.

This clonotype was recorded a few times. The rearrangement uses TRBV28 and TRBJ1-1; no definite D call. V was clipped by 1 base and J by 6 bases, with 6 bases between them. The length of the CDR3 is 12 residues. Germline loops: CDR1 MDHEN, CDR2 SYDVKM. This CDR3 reads CASSLSLAEAFF. As DNA, the CDR3 is TGTGCCAGCAGTTTATCGCTGGCTGAAGCTTTCTTT.

The chain is built from TRBV12-3 or TRBV12-4 and TRBJ1-1, with TRBD1 matching over 7 bases. CDR3 size: 12 residues. Losses at the gene ends were 4 bases for V and 7 bases for J; bases not matched to a gene: 3. This chain's CDR3 is CASSSRQGEAFF. The CDR3 DNA follows: TGTGCCAGCAGTTCAAGACAGGGTGAAGCTTTCTTT.

The genes are TRBV10-3 and TRBJ1-2; 8 bases are a match to TRBD1. Trimming at V came to 4 bases and at J to 2 bases, leaving 0 bases not matched to a gene. Germline CDR1 ENHRY, CDR2 SYGVKD. CDR3 length: 13 residues. The DNA of the CDR3 is TGTGCCATCAGTGGACAGGGGAACTATGGCTACACCTTC. This encodes CAISGQGNYGYTF.

This clonotype was observed many times. In nucleotides, the CDR3 is TGTGCCAGCAGAAGTTCCGGCGCTAGGTCTTTCGATGAGCAGTTCTTC. Protein: CASRSSGARSFDEQFF. This chain joins TRBV2 and TRBJ2-1; D remains ambiguous. Trimming shortened V by 6 bases and J by 8 bases, and 23 bases separated the two germline ends. Germline CDR1 and CDR2: SNHLY and FYNNEI. This CDR3 has 16 amino acids.

This clonotype appeared a few times. The genes are TRBV6-2 or TRBV6-3 and TRBJ1-6; TRBD1 matches at 7 bases. The CDR3 extends over 14 amino acids. Germline V gene data show CDR1 as MNHEY and CDR2 as SVGEGT. J was trimmed by 3 bases and V by 8 bases; bases with no gene match: 4. The CDR3 loop is CASDRANYNSPLHF. The CDR3 nucleotides read TGTGCCAGCGACAGGGCGAACTATAATTCACCCCTCCACTTT.

This clonotype was counted only a few times. J is TRBJ2-6 and V is TRBV28; TRBD1 agrees at 8 bases. Per the germline V gene, CDR1 is MDHEN and CDR2 is SYDVKM. V lost 3 bases, J lost 4 bases, and 8 bases stayed unmatched. This CDR3 spans 17 amino acids. This CDR3 reads CASSFRTGTPGANVLTF. The CDR3 bases are TGTGCCAGCAGTTTTAGGACAGGGACACCCGGGGCCAACGTCCTGACTTTC.

The rearrangement joins TRBV3-1 to TRBJ2-7; the match to TRBD2 covers 12 bases. The CDR3 runs to 15 residues. Germline-derived CDR1 and CDR2 are LGHDT and YNNKEL (reference sequence). V was pared by 4 bases and J by 5 bases, with 6 bases of the junction left unmatched. The CDR3 region has the DNA TGTGCCAGCAGCCGCGGACTAGCGGGATACCACGAGCAGTACTTC. Translation gives CASSRGLAGYHEQYF.

The chain joins TRBV7-2 to TRBJ1-5, with no clear D. Germline CDR1 is SGHTA and CDR2 is FQGNSA. The CDR3 loop spans 13 amino acids. V gave up 2 bases and J gave up 6 bases, with 8 bases separating them. Written as DNA, the CDR3 is TGTGCCAGCAGCTTATCCCGGAGTCAGCCCCAGCATTTT. Amino acid sequence: CASSLSRSQPQHF.

A word on this clonotype: One end of the junction fails to match germline, which may point to a read error. The chain links TRBV28 to TRBJ2-7; D unclear. Per germline, CDR1 MDHEN and CDR2 SYDVKM. The CDR3 covers 12 residues. The DNA for the CDR3 is TGTGCCAGCAGCCTGTCAACGCACGAGCAGTGCTTC. Translation gives CASSLSTHEQCF.